Detailed here is one TCR beta chain. These data originate in a study of blood T cell repertoires in COVID-19. Study-level information: Italy, Spain and the United States were the sources of the convalescent and acute COVID-19 samples. The analysed material was cDNA or gDNA that came from T cells, B-cell-depleted T cells, or PBMCs.

Study processing details: The assay estimated nucleated cells by amplifying reference gene primers. Only in-frame clones appear in the TCRdb table, and some are missing; sequencing was by immunoSEQ multiplex PCR. The DNA gave D and trimming, while V, J and clone size come from that table. This sample has roughly 200,000 clones; roughly 80% occur once, and the top ten carry about 6.9%. V was clipped by 4 bases and J by 1 base; unmatched bases: 6. From germline, CDR1 is MNHEY and CDR2 SVGAGI. This CDR3 spans 16 amino acids. This sequence joins TRBV6-5 and TRBJ2-2, with 7 bases that match TRBD2. Sequencing was carried out using peripheral blood. The TCR sequence derives from a man aged 55 to 70 with acute or convalescent COVID-19. The CDR3 DNA sequence: TGTGCCAGCAGTTTGTCCGGGACTAAGAACACCGGGGAGCTGTTTTTT. Encoded protein: CASSLSGTKNTGELFF.